This TCR beta chain was sequenced for a study of CD8 T cells in ankylosing spondylitis. Overall study findings and caveats: It was reported that disease-linked clones were significantly enriched in matched ankylosing spondylitis synovial fluid. A TCR beta motif of about 8 highly homologous variants seemed to mark ankylosing spondylitis blood.

This CDR3 region has 12 residues. Trimming removed 4 bases at V and 4 bases at J, with 10 bases between. The germline CDR1 and CDR2 sequences are SQVTM and ANQGSEA. This clonotype was observed at least ten times. Its antigen is unknown. TCRdb itself ran the 5' RACE reads through MiXCR, one entry per CDR3 protein. Among some 800,000 distinct CDR3 sequences listed, about 12% were seen once. The sequence was obtained from a male donor with ankylosing spondylitis. V usage is TRBV29-1 and J usage is TRBJ2-5; D remains unclear. The specimen was blood, either unsorted or a sorted T cell fraction (not recorded which). CDR3 sequence: CSVVDRGETQYF. The CDR3 bases are TGCAGCGTTGTCGATAGAGGAGAGACCCAGTACTTC.